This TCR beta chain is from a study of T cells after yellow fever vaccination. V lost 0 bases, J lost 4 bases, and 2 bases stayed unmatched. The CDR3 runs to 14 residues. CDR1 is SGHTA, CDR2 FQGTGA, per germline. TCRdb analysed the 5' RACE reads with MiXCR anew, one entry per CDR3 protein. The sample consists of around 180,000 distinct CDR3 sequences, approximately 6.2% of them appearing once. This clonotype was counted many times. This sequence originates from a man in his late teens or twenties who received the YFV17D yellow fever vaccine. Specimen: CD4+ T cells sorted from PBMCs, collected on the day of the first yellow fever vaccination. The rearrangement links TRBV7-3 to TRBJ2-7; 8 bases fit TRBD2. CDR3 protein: CASSLTAGGYEQYF. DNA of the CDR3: TGTGCCAGCAGCTTAACGGCGGGGGGTTACGAGCAGTACTTC.